This T cell receptor (beta chain) was identified in a study of shared clonotypes between healthy human individuals. This clone was found a few times. Antigen specificity is unknown. Original processing notes: ImmunoSEQ sequences covered only the junction and lacked quality scores; filtering therefore differed. Clones were sequenced by immunoSEQ multiplex PCR, and TCRdb holds only the in-frame ones, with some missing. The DNA was the basis for D and trimming; V, J and clone size are from that table. Of about 2.3 million clones detected, less than 95% appear once; the ten largest clones hold 0.37%. Study-level points and caveats: An anticipated effect of sequencing depth on clonotype sharing among donors was recognized. A reduction in generation probabilities was seen for non-shared clonotypes relative to those shared by all four donors.

V was shortened by 8 bases and J by 1 base, with 12 bases between the two germline ends. CDR3 length equals 13 residues. CDR1 is SQVTM and CDR2 is ANQGSEA in the germline V gene. Sequenced input: naive CD4+ T cells from PBMCs. Sample subset: CD45RA+ positively selected. The receptor was isolated from a man aged 18 to 29 in good health. Some clones in this sample may be carry-over from other donors' samples. The chain links TRBV29-1 to TRBJ2-1; D may be TRBD1 or TRBD2 (6 bases each). CDR3 nucleotides: TGCAGCATTAGGGGGAGGTCCTACAATGAGCAGTTCTTC. Its translation: CSIRGRSYNEQFF.